What follows are 28 T cell receptor beta chains derived from one specimen sequenced in a study of blood T cell repertoires in COVID-19. Sequenced by immunoSEQ multiplex PCR; TCRdb stores in-frame clones only, minus some. The sample lists around 300,000 clones, 90% occurring once. The material sequenced was peripheral blood. Receptors were obtained from a woman aged 30 to 39 with COVID-19, enrolled during active disease.

V and J are TRBV23-1 and TRBJ1-5, with no clear D. TRBV23-1 is annotated as an ORF whose role is uncertain. V was shortened by 10 bases and J by 5 bases, with 9 bases between the two germline ends. The CDR3 runs to 11 residues. The CDR3 sequence is CATRSDQPQHF. The CDR3 DNA reads as TGCGCCACCCGTTCGGATCAGCCCCAGCATTTT.

This chain joins TRBV3-1 (or the pseudogene TRBV3-2) and TRBJ1-4; D is unclear. The V gene's germline CDR1 is LGHDT and CDR2 YNNKEL (reference sequence). Trimming removed 5 bases from V and 8 bases from J, with 6 bases in between. The CDR3 is 11 residues long. The CDR3 loop is CASSWREKLFF. The CDR3 DNA reads as TGTGCCAGCAGCTGGAGAGAAAAACTGTTTTTT.

V gene TRBV28 combines with J gene TRBJ2-6; D unclear. Germline V gene lookup returns CDR1 MDHEN and CDR2 SYDVKM. CDR3 size: 16 residues. Trimming removed 6 bases from V and 0 bases from J, with 12 bases in between. The CDR3 loop reads CASSLEVDSGANVLTF. For the CDR3, the DNA is TGTGCCAGCAGCCTAGAAGTGGACTCTGGGGCCAACGTCCTGACTTTC.

This chain connects TRBV2 to TRBJ2-5, with D maybe TRBD1 (5 bases). The germline gives CDR1 SNHLY, CDR2 FYNNEI. This CDR3 has 12 amino acids. Between the trimmed V and J ends, which lost 3 bases and 6 bases, there was a span of 8 bases. The chain's CDR3 is CASSDRGKTQYF. The CDR3 DNA is TGTGCCAGCAGTGATAGGGGAAAGACCCAGTACTTC.

The rearrangement links TRBV27 to TRBJ2-1; TRBD2 might be the D (6 bases). CDR3 length: 15 residues. With 6 bases removed from V and 2 bases from J, the gap between germline ends came to 14 bases. Germline assignment: CDR1 MNHEY and CDR2 SMNVEV (reference sequence). The CDR3 here is CASSPERAAYNEQFF. For the CDR3, the DNA is TGTGCCAGCAGCCCAGAGCGGGCCGCCTACAATGAGCAGTTCTTC.

This chain links TRBV5-4 with TRBJ2-3, with 8 positions matching TRBD2. The ends lost 0 bases at V and 0 bases at J; junction bases unmatched: 3. From germline, CDR1 is SGHNT and CDR2 YYREEE (reference sequence). CDR3 size: 16 residues. This chain's CDR3 is CASSLGLAGSTDTQYF. In DNA form, the CDR3 reads TGTGCCAGCAGCTTGGGGTTAGCGGGAAGCACAGATACGCAGTATTTT.

The gene calls are TRBV11-2 and TRBJ2-5, with D perhaps matching TRBD1 (5 bases). Trimming took 5 bases from V and 2 from J, leaving 15 bases between them. This CDR3 has 15 residues. Germline CDR1 and CDR2: SGHAT and FQNNGV. In DNA form, the CDR3 reads TGTGCCAGCAGCCCCCTGGGGCCCCGACAAGAGACCCAGTACTTC. Amino acid sequence: CASSPLGPRQETQYF.

The rearrangement links TRBV6-5 to TRBJ2-1; 7 bases are a match to TRBD2. The trim removed 2 bases at V and 5 bases at J, leaving 9 bases unmatched. The CDR3 has 16 amino acids. CDR1 and CDR2 from the germline V gene are MNHEY and SVGAGI. The CDR3 sequence is CASSYGGTMGDNEQFF. CDR3 sequence (DNA): TGTGCCAGCAGTTACGGGGGGACTATGGGGGACAATGAGCAGTTCTTC.

The genes are TRBV21-1 and TRBJ1-5; the table's D call TRBD1 went unverified against the DNA. TRBV21-1 is marked as a pseudogene. The CDR3 spans 18 residues. The CDR3 region is CASRGSTGGNYSNQPQHF. The CDR3 nucleotides read TGTGCCAGCAGAGGGTCGACAGGGGGTAACTATAGCAATCAGCCCCAGCATTTT.

The chain joins TRBV18 to TRBJ1-5; tentatively, D is TRBD1 (5 bases). CDR3 length: 13 amino acids. Germline loops: CDR1 KGHSH, CDR2 LQKENI. The V end lost 2 bases, the J end lost 7 bases, and 9 bases lay between the germline ends. CDR3 bases: TGTGCCAGCTCACCAGGGGCAAGGCAGCCCCAGCATTTT. Encoded protein: CASSPGARQPQHF.

The rearrangement uses TRBV5-4 and TRBJ1-2; a possible D gene is TRBD1 (6 bases). CDR1 SGHNT and CDR2 YYREEE come from the germline V gene (reference sequence). This CDR3 region has 13 residues. V was pared by 4 bases and J by 4 bases, with 11 bases between. CDR3 nucleotide sequence: TGTGCCAGCAGCCCCGGGACAAGCTATGGCTACACCTTC. It encodes CASSPGTSYGYTF.

V and J are TRBV10-1 and TRBJ2-7; TRBD1 agrees at 7 bases. Germline V gene data show CDR1 as WNHNN and CDR2 as SYGVQD (reference sequence). This CDR3 has 17 amino acids. V lost 0 bases to trimming and J lost 0 bases; unmatched junction nucleotides: 8. CDR3 amino acids: CASSESPTGQNSYEQYF. For the CDR3, the DNA is TGCGCCAGCAGTGAGTCACCTACGGGACAGAACTCCTACGAGCAGTACTTC.

The V gene is TRBV6-6, the J gene TRBJ1-1, with D possibly being TRBD1 (5 bases). Germline CDR1 and CDR2: MNHNY and SVGAGI (reference sequence). The CDR3 is 15 residues long. V was cut by 4 bases and J by 8 bases, with 20 bases left in between. CDR3 residues: CASSSTGLAPTEAFF. As DNA, the CDR3 is TGTGCCAGCAGTTCTACAGGATTAGCCCCGACCGAAGCTTTCTTT.

The J gene is TRBJ2-4, the V gene TRBV28; D is perhaps TRBD1 (6 bases). V shed 10 bases and J shed 0 bases, with 10 bases lying between them. This CDR3 has 13 residues. CDR1 MDHEN and CDR2 SYDVKM come from the germline V gene. CDR3 nucleotides: TGTGCCACAGGGGCGCCAGCCAAAAACATTCAGTACTTC. As protein: CATGAPAKNIQYF.

The chain employs TRBV7-3 and TRBJ2-1, with TRBD1 identical over 7 bases. V shed 5 bases and J 0 bases; nucleotides not matched to a gene: 4. In germline, CDR1 is SGHTA, CDR2 FQGTGA. This CDR3 region has 15 residues. The CDR3 DNA reads as TGTGCCAGCAGCCCCACAGGGGACTCCTACAATGAGCAGTTCTTC. Its protein product is CASSPTGDSYNEQFF.

V and J are TRBV21-1 and TRBJ2-5; TRBD1 reflects the table's D call only, with no check against the DNA. TRBV21-1 is recorded as a pseudogene. CDR3 length: 15 amino acids. The CDR3 sequence: CARRFRDREQETQYF. The CDR3 DNA sequence: TGTGCCAGAAGATTCCGGGACAGAGAGCAAGAGACCCAGTACTTC.

This clone has a handful of counts. The genes are TRBV15 and TRBJ2-7; 9 bases align to TRBD2. CDR3 length: 15 amino acids. J was trimmed by 3 bases and V by 0 bases; bases with no gene match: 3. Germline assignment: CDR1 LNHNV and CDR2 YYDKDF (reference sequence). The chain's CDR3 is CATSRESSGSYEQYF. CDR3 coding DNA: TGTGCCACCAGCAGAGAGAGTAGCGGGAGCTACGAGCAGTACTTC. Together with reference TRBV15 and TRBJ2-7, the CDR3 gives the full variable domain: DAMVIQNPRYQVTQFGKPVTLSCSQTLNHNVMYWYQQKSSQAPKLLFHYYDKDFNNEADTPDNFQSRRPNTSFCFLDIRSPGLGDTAMYLCATSRESSGSYEQYFGPGTRLTVT.

The rearrangement uses TRBV6-6 and TRBJ2-7; 14 bases are shared with TRBD2. After removal of 6 bases from V and 6 bases from J, the junction contained 7 bases not matched to a gene. The CDR3 contains 15 residues. Germline V lookup: CDR1 MNHNY, CDR2 SVGAGI (reference sequence). CDR3 nucleotide sequence: TGTGCCAGCAGACATCCGGGACTAGCGGGAGTCGAGCAGTACTTC. This encodes CASRHPGLAGVEQYF.

The chain has TRBV6-5 and TRBJ2-7, with TRBD1 matching over 10 bases. V dropped 0 bases and J dropped 6; count of bases not matched to a gene: 2. This CDR3 region has 14 residues. Germline CDR1 MNHEY, CDR2 SVGAGI. The CDR3 nucleotides are TGTGCCAGCAGTTACTCCCGGACAGGGGGCGAGCAGTACTTC. This sequence encodes CASSYSRTGGEQYF.

The chain is built from TRBV7-2 and TRBJ2-7, with unresolved D. The length of the CDR3 is 15 residues. Per the germline V gene, CDR1 is SGHTA and CDR2 is FQGNSA. V was clipped by 1 base and J by 1 base, with 11 bases between them. The CDR3 is CASSLDVSLSYEQYF. CDR3 DNA sequence: TGTGCCAGCAGCTTAGACGTCAGTTTGTCCTACGAGCAGTACTTC.

The chain has TRBV10-2 and TRBJ2-3; 8 nucleotides align to TRBD1. V lost 7 bases and J lost 4; bases outside the gene matches: 10. CDR1 and CDR2 (germline): WSHSY, SAAADI. The CDR3 length is 15 residues. CDR3 region: CASTPDRVDSDTQYF. CDR3 bases: TGCGCCAGCACCCCGGACAGGGTGGATTCAGATACGCAGTATTTT.

The table lists this clone with a count of one. The chain combines TRBV14 with TRBJ2-2, with 7 nucleotides matching TRBD1. Germline V gene sequence: CDR1 SGHDN, CDR2 FVKESK. Losses at the gene ends were 0 bases for V and 9 bases for J; bases not matched to a gene: 10. The CDR3 runs 16 residues. Written as DNA, the CDR3 is TGTGCCAGCAGCCAAGATCGGGACAGATATCCCCGGGAGCTGTTTTTT. As protein: CASSQDRDRYPRELFF. Looking up the rest from reference TRBV14 and TRBJ2-2 gives the full variable domain: EAGVTQFPSHSVIEKGQTVTLRCDPISGHDNLYWYRRVMGKEIKFLLHFVKESKQDESGMPNNRFLAERTGGTYSTLKVQPAELEDSGVYFCASSQDRDRYPRELFFGEGSRLTVL.

The chain combines TRBV5-1 with TRBJ2-2, with 7 positions matching TRBD1. Germline CDR1 is SGHRS and CDR2 is YFSETQ. V lost 0 bases to trimming and J lost 10 bases; unmatched junction nucleotides: 3. This CDR3 has 13 residues. The CDR3 here is CASSLGGGVELFF. In DNA, the CDR3 is TGCGCCAGCAGCTTGGGAGGGGGCGTGGAGCTGTTTTTT.

The chain couples TRBV11-2 to TRBJ1-1; TRBD1 agrees at 7 bases. The V and J ends lost 5 bases and 1 base, in that order; junction bases with no gene match: 13. Germline CDR1 reads SGHAT; CDR2 reads FQNNGV. CDR3 length equals 17 residues. CDR3 sequence: CASSTRDSFRGNTEAFF. In DNA form, the CDR3 reads TGTGCCAGCAGCACCCGGGACAGCTTTAGGGGGAACACTGAAGCTTTCTTT.

The J gene is TRBJ2-5, the V gene TRBV5-1; 7 positions agree with TRBD1. Germline V gives CDR1 SGHRS, CDR2 YFSETQ. The CDR3 contains 14 residues. The V and J ends lost 4 bases and 3 bases, in that order; junction bases with no gene match: 6. The CDR3 spells CASSPRDREETQYF. The CDR3, as DNA: TGCGCCAGCAGCCCCCGGGACAGAGAAGAGACCCAGTACTTC.

V gene TRBV5-6 combines with J gene TRBJ2-3; D gene unclear. Trimming removed 0 bases from V and 2 bases from J, with 10 bases in between. Germline CDR1 and CDR2: SGHDT and YYEEEE. The CDR3 is 15 amino acids. CDR3: CASSLDPPITDTQYF. In nucleotides, the CDR3 is TGTGCCAGCAGCTTGGACCCACCTATCACAGATACGCAGTATTTT.

The rearrangement joins TRBV19 to TRBJ2-5, with D perhaps matching TRBD2 (5 bases). The CDR3 consists of 15 residues. CDR1 LNHDA and CDR2 SQIVND come from the germline V gene (reference sequence). V was pared by 3 bases and J by 2 bases, with 13 bases between. CDR3 nucleotides: TGTGCCAGTAGTATCGCGACGGGGAGACAAGAGACCCAGTACTTC. It codes for CASSIATGRQETQYF.

The CDR3 nucleotides read TGTGCCACCAGCCAGGACACTGAAGCTTTCTTT. The encoded protein is CATSQDTEAFF. The V call is TRBV24-1, the J call TRBJ1-1; no firm D call. CDR1 is KGHDR and CDR2 is SFDVKD in the germline V gene. This CDR3 contains 11 residues. The V gene lost 7 bases and the J gene lost 3 bases, with 5 bases spanning the gap.